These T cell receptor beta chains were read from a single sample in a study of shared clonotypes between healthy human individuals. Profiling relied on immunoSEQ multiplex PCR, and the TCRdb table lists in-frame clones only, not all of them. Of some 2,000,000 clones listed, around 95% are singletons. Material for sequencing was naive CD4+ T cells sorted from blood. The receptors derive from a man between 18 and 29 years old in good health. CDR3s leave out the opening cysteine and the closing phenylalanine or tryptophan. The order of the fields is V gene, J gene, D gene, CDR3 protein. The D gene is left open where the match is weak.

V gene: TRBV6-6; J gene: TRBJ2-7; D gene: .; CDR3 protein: ASNLGREQY
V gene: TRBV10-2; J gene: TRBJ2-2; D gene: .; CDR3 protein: ASSESGSGRNTGELF
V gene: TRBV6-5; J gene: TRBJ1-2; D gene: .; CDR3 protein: ASRRDSFIHYGYT
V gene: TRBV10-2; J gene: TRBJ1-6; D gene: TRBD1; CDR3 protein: ASRGQNSPLH
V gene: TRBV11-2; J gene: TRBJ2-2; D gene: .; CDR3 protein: ASSLGQGFTGELF
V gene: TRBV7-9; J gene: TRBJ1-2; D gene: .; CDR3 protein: ASSPTQEYYGYT
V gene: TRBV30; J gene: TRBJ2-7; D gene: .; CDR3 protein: ASTRGPGEQY
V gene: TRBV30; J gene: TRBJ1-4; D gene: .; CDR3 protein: AWSVQGGNEKLF
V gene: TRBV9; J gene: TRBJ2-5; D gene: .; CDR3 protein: ASSPREETQY
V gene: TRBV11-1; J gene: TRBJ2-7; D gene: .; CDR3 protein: ASSPGSEQY
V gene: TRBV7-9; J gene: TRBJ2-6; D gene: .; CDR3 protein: ASRPIGTGANVLT
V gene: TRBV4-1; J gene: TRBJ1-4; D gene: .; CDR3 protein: ASSQDWGAADEKLF
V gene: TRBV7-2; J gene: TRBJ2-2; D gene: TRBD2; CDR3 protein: ASSLGAGGSTGELF
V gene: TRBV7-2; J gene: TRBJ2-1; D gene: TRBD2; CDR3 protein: ASRTSGVSEQF
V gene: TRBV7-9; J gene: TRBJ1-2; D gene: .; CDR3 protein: ASSSFDTDGYT